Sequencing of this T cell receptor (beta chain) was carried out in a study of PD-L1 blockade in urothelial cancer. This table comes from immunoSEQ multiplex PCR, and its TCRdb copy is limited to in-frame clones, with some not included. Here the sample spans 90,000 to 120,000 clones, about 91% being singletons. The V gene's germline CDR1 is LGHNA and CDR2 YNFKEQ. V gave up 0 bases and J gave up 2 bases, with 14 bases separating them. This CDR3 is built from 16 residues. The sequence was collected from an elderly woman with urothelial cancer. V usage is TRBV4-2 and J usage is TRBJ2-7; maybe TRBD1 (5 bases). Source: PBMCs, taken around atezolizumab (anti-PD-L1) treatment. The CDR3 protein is CASSQDATTGTYEQYF. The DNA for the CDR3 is TGTGCCAGCAGCCAAGATGCGACCACAGGAACCTACGAGCAGTACTTC.